One sample yielded the 24 T cell receptor beta chains listed below, sequenced in a study of vaccination and CD4 T cells after COVID-19. Cultured CD4+ T-cell DNA underwent Oncomine TCR Beta short-read sequencing. One entry per CDR3 protein results from TCRdb running MiXCR on the PCR reads. The sample lists under 10,000 distinct CDR3 sequences; approximately 60% were seen once. These receptors have no known antigen. The treatment denotes: roughly 10-day PBMC culture with coronavirus spike peptide pools or control peptides (ViraFEST assay). Input material: CD4+ T cells from blood, cultured in vitro. These TCRs come from a human donor who had recovered from COVID-19.

The CDR3 spells CASRLSNTGELFF. Written as DNA, the CDR3 is TGTGCCAGCCGGCTCTCGAACACCGGGGAGCTGTTTTTT. V is TRBV6-1 and J is TRBJ2-2; D call uncertain. Germline values: CDR1 MNHNS, CDR2 SASEGT. This CDR3 is built from 13 residues. Trimming removed 8 bases from V and 0 bases from J, with 7 bases in between.

In its sample, this clonotype was seen a few times. The chain couples TRBV7-8 to TRBJ1-1, with a tentative D call TRBD1 (6 bases). The CDR3 has 14 amino acids. Trimming took off 6 bases at V and 6 bases at J, with 17 bases between the two ends. Germline lookup yields CDR1 SGHVS and CDR2 FQNEAQ. The DNA of the CDR3 is TGTGCCAGCAGTTGGACAGCGTCTCTCCCTGAAGCTTTCTTT. Protein sequence: CASSWTASLPEAFF.

The chain couples TRBV20-1 to TRBJ2-1; 7 nucleotides match TRBD1. V lost 4 bases, J lost 4 bases, and 7 bases stayed unmatched. The V gene's germline CDR1 is DFQATT and CDR2 SNEGSKA (reference sequence). CDR3 length equals 14 residues. The CDR3 region has the DNA TGCAGTGCTAAATCGGGACAGAAATACAATGAGCAGTTCTTC. Its protein product is CSAKSGQKYNEQFF.

This clonotype appeared a few times. The chain uses TRBV5-4 and TRBJ1-1; no definite D call. The CDR3 extends over 13 amino acids. Trimming removed 0 bases from V and 3 bases from J, with 6 bases in between. Germline V lookup: CDR1 SGHNT, CDR2 YYREEE (reference sequence). CDR3 nucleotide sequence: TGTGCCAGCAGCTTGGGGCGAGACACTGAAGCTTTCTTT. Translation gives CASSLGRDTEAFF.

This clonotype is a singleton in its sample. The gene calls are TRBV5-4 and TRBJ2-5; D is perhaps TRBD2 (6 bases). Trimming left V 4 bases short and J 2 bases short, with 12 bases between. The CDR3 totals 14 residues. Germline-derived CDR1 and CDR2 are SGHNT and YYREEE (reference sequence). The DNA for the CDR3 is TGTGCCAGCAGCCGACTAGGGAATCAAGAGACCCAGTACTTC. Translated: CASSRLGNQETQYF.

This clonotype occurred a few times. V usage is TRBV21-1 and J usage is TRBJ1-5; TRBD1 is the table's D call, not checked against the DNA. TRBV21-1 counts as a pseudogene. The CDR3 has 16 amino acids. The CDR3, as DNA: TGTGCCAGCAGCAAAGGGGACAGGGTGTACAATCAGCCCCAGCATTTT. Amino acids: CASSKGDRVYNQPQHF.

In its sample, this clonotype was seen once. This chain joins TRBV2 and TRBJ1-3, with TRBD1 matching 11 bases. V trimming: 7 bases; J trimming: 4 bases; junction bases outside the gene matches: 6. The CDR3 sequence is 15 residues long. The germline V gene has CDR1 SNHLY and CDR2 FYNNEI. Here the CDR3 DNA reads TGTGCCAGCACCGGACAGGGGGCAGGAGGAAACACCATATATTTT. It yields the protein CASTGQGAGGNTIYF. The whole variable domain, remainder taken from reference TRBV2 and TRBJ1-3, is EPEVTQTPSHQVTQMGQEVILRCVPISNHLYFYWYRQILGQKVEFLVSFYNNEISEKSEIFDDQFSVERPDGSNFTLKIRSTKLEDSAMYFCASTGQGAGGNTIYFGEGSWLTVV.

This clonotype has a handful of counts. This sequence joins TRBV6-1 and TRBJ2-6; TRBD2 aligns across 11 bases. Germline assignment: CDR1 MNHNS and CDR2 SASEGT. Trimming cost V 5 bases and J 2 bases; bases outside gene matches: 8. This CDR3 has 18 amino acids. Here the CDR3 DNA reads TGTGCCAGCAGTCCCCTTCTAGCGGGAGGCGCTGGGGCCAACGTCCTGACTTTC. Translating it yields CASSPLLAGGAGANVLTF.

This clonotype was seen just once. The chain is built from TRBV20-1 and TRBJ1-2, with a possible D match to TRBD1 (6 bases). V was shortened by 4 bases and J by 8 bases, with 14 bases between the two germline ends. This CDR3 comprises 12 residues. The germline V gene has CDR1 DFQATT and CDR2 SNEGSKA (reference sequence). Written as DNA, the CDR3 is TGCAGTGCTACTCCAGGGGCGGGCGGCTACACCTTC. Its translation: CSATPGAGGYTF.

The chain couples TRBV7-2 to TRBJ1-3, with TRBD1 as a possible D gene (6 bases). The CDR3 has 15 residues. The germline V and J ends were trimmed by 6 bases and 8 bases, with 20 bases remaining between them. In germline, CDR1 is SGHTA, CDR2 FQGNSA. The chain's CDR3 is CASSSDSSSPYTIYF. As DNA, the CDR3 is TGTGCCAGCAGTTCGGACAGTTCATCCCCATACACCATATATTTT.

This clonotype occurred a few times. The rearrangement joins TRBV6-5 to TRBJ1-6, with unresolved D. This CDR3 comprises 20 residues. V gave up 1 base and J gave up 7 bases, with 26 bases separating them. CDR1 and CDR2 from the germline V gene are MNHEY and SVGAGI. This chain's CDR3 is CASSYFPPGRPDLNNSPLHF. CDR3 in DNA: TGTGCCAGCAGTTACTTCCCCCCCGGCCGACCCGATTTAAACAATTCACCCCTCCACTTT.

The chain is built from TRBV29-1 and TRBJ2-3, with 9 bases identical to TRBD2. Germline assignment: CDR1 SQVTM and CDR2 ANQGSEA. This CDR3 is built from 14 residues. Trimming took 6 bases from V and 4 from J; bases not matched to a gene: 8. DNA for the CDR3: TGCAGCGTAGCAGGGACTAGCTTATCAGATACGCAGTATTTT. Translating it yields CSVAGTSLSDTQYF.

This clonotype was counted a few times. This rearrangement joins TRBV15 to TRBJ1-5, with a possible D match to TRBD1 (5 bases). This CDR3 is built from 16 residues. V was pared by 1 base and J by 6 bases, with 16 bases between. Per germline, CDR1 LNHNV and CDR2 YYDKDF (reference sequence). CDR3 nucleotides: TGTGCCACCAGCAGAGGAGGGGTGACAGCGGCTCAGCCCCAGCATTTT. Translation gives CATSRGGVTAAQPQHF. The full variable domain, its missing parts supplied by reference TRBV15 and TRBJ1-5, is DAMVIQNPRYQVTQFGKPVTLSCSQTLNHNVMYWYQQKSSQAPKLLFHYYDKDFNNEADTPDNFQSRRPNTSFCFLDIRSPGLGDTAMYLCATSRGGVTAAQPQHFGDGTRLSIL.

CDR3 DNA sequence: TGCAGTGCTAGTACCCCTAGCGCGACTGACATTCAGTACTTC. Amino acid sequence: CSASTPSATDIQYF. The rearrangement uses TRBV20-1 and TRBJ2-4, with D maybe TRBD2 (6 bases). Trimming removed 3 bases from V and 8 bases from J, with 17 bases in between. The CDR3 runs to 14 residues. Germline assignment: CDR1 DFQATT and CDR2 SNEGSKA (reference sequence).

Only a few counts were recorded for this clonotype. The rearrangement uses TRBV5-5 and TRBJ1-1; D is undetermined. The CDR3 runs 14 residues. Germline V CDR1 and CDR2: SGHKS, YYEKEE (reference sequence). Trimming removed 0 bases from V and 5 bases from J, with 11 bases in between. For the CDR3, the DNA is TGTGCCAGCAGCTTGGCCCCCGTGGGGACTGAAGCTTTCTTT. It codes for CASSLAPVGTEAFF.

The V gene is TRBV2, the J gene TRBJ2-5; D is possibly TRBD1 (5 bases). CDR1 and CDR2 (germline): SNHLY, FYNNEI. V was clipped by 1 base and J by 4 bases, with 16 bases between them. The CDR3 length is 16 residues. CDR3 region: CASSEVPQGSGETQYF. In nucleotides, the CDR3 is TGTGCCAGCAGTGAAGTCCCGCAGGGCAGTGGAGAGACCCAGTACTTC.

The chain is built from TRBV6-1 and TRBJ2-1, with D perhaps matching TRBD1 or TRBD2 (5 bases each). V was trimmed by 2 bases and J by 4 bases, leaving 9 bases between them. Germline V gene lookup returns CDR1 MNHNS and CDR2 SASEGT. The CDR3 length is 14 residues. This chain's CDR3 is CASSERDGYNEQFF. CDR3 in DNA: TGTGCCAGCAGTGAAAGGGACGGTTACAATGAGCAGTTCTTC.

V and J are TRBV5-8 and TRBJ1-5; D is unclear. The germline V gene encodes CDR1 SGHTS and CDR2 YDEGEE. CDR3 length equals 15 residues. V was pared by 2 bases and J by 5 bases, with 14 bases between. CDR3 DNA sequence: TGTGCCAGCAGCTTTTTCGGACGGGAAGATCAGCCCCAGCATTTT. Amino acids: CASSFFGREDQPQHF.

This clonotype has more than one count but fewer than ten. This sequence joins TRBV7-2 and TRBJ1-1; D may be TRBD1 (6 bases). V was cut by 6 bases and J by 4 bases, with 18 bases left in between. The CDR3 is made up of 15 amino acids. Germline CDR1 and CDR2: SGHTA and FQGNSA. CDR3 sequence reads: CASRPVGGGRTEAFF. The CDR3 DNA follows: TGTGCCAGCAGGCCCGTGGGGGGGGGCCGCACTGAAGCTTTCTTT.

This clonotype has only a few counts. The V and J genes are TRBV20-1 and TRBJ2-3, with D perhaps being TRBD1 or TRBD2 (5 bases each). Looked up from germline, CDR1 is DFQATT and CDR2 is SNEGSKA (reference sequence). Trimming removed 5 bases at V and 3 bases at J, with 12 bases between. The CDR3 contains 13 residues. CDR3 DNA sequence: TGCAGTGCTCCCCGGGACGGAACAGATACGCAGTATTTT. This translates into CSAPRDGTDTQYF.

This clonotype was picked up a small number of times. The rearrangement uses TRBV6-5 and TRBJ1-1; D not resolved. The CDR3 runs 14 residues. Germline lookup yields CDR1 MNHEY and CDR2 SVGAGI. Trimming took 3 bases from V and 1 from J, leaving 9 bases between them. The CDR3: CASSYETGNTEAFF. CDR3 DNA: TGTGCCAGCAGTTATGAAACGGGGAACACTGAAGCTTTCTTT.

V gene TRBV18 combines with J gene TRBJ2-7; no definite D call. V lost 3 bases to trimming and J lost 2 bases, with 2 bases between them. Germline V lookup: CDR1 KGHSH, CDR2 LQKENI. The CDR3 has 11 amino acids. This CDR3 reads CASSPAYEQYF. CDR3 nucleotide sequence: TGTGCCAGCTCACCCGCCTACGAGCAGTACTTC.

The genes are TRBV15 and TRBJ2-5; 11 bases match TRBD1. The CDR3 length is 22 residues. J gave up 3 bases and V 1 base, and 22 bases lay outside the gene matches. CDR1 LNHNV and CDR2 YYDKDF come from the germline V gene (reference sequence). The CDR3 bases are TGTGCCACCAGCAGAGGACTGCGATTTGGCGGACAGGGGGCGCTCGGTAAAGAGACCCAGTACTTC. It yields the protein CATSRGLRFGGQGALGKETQYF.

The chain has TRBV20-1 and TRBJ1-1, with 10 bases identical to TRBD1. Germline lookup yields CDR1 DFQATT and CDR2 SNEGSKA (reference sequence). The CDR3 length is 19 residues. With V trimmed by 2 bases and J by 4 bases, 19 bases remained unmatched. CDR3 amino acids: CSARPRFRDRGSSVTEAFF. In DNA, the CDR3 is TGCAGTGCTAGACCTCGTTTCCGGGACAGGGGTTCGTCGGTCACTGAAGCTTTCTTT.